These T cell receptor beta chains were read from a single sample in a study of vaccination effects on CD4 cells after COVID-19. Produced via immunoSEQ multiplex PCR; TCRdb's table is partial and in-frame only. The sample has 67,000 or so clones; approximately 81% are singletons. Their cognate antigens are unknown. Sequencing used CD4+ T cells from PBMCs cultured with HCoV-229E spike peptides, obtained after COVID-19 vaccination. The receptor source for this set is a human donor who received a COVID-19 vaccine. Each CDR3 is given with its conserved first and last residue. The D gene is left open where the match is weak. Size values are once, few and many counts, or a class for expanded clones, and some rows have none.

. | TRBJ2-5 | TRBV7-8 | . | CASASTRGRETQYF | TGTGCCAGCGCTAGTACCAGGGGTCGAGAGACCCAGTACTTC
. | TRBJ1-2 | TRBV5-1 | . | CASSLGQGRGYTF | TGCGCCAGCAGCTTGGGTCAGGGAAGGGGCTACACCTTC
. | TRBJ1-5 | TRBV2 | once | CASSGPQGVGNQPQHF | TGTGCCAGCAGTGGGCCCCAGGGTGTAGGAAATCAGCCCCAGCATTTT
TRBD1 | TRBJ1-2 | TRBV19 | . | CASISGTGPFRGYTF | TGTGCCAGTATATCCGGGACAGGGCCTTTCCGTGGCTACACCTTC
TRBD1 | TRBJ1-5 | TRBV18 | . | CASSPDRVDQPQHF | TGTGCCAGCTCACCAGACAGGGTTGATCAGCCCCAGCATTTT
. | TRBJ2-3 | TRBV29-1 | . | CSVEGVSRADTDTQYF | TGCAGCGTTGAAGGAGTCTCCAGGGCGGACACAGATACGCAGTATTTT
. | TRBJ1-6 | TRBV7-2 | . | CASSFSARGSYNSPLHF | TGTGCCAGCAGCTTTTCGGCCAGGGGCTCCTATAATTCACCCCTCCACTTT
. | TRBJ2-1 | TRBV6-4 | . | CASSDSRKRSYNEQFF | TGTGCCAGCAGTGACTCGCGGAAACGCTCCTACAATGAGCAGTTCTTC
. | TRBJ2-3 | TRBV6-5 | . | CASSYSKSTDTQYF | TGTGCCAGCAGTTACTCGAAGTCCACAGATACGCAGTATTTT
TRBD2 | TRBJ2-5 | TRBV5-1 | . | CASSQGTSGGQETQYF | TGCGCCAGCAGCCAAGGGACTAGCGGGGGGCAAGAGACCCAGTACTTC
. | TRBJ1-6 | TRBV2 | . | CASSGSPTNSPLHF | TGTGCCAGCAGTGGGTCGCCAACAAATTCACCCCTCCACTTT
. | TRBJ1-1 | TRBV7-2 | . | CASSFGRGNTEAFF | TGTGCCAGCAGCTTTGGACGGGGAAACACTGAAGCTTTCTTT
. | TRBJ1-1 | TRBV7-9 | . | CASSLEGVAFF | TGTGCCAGCAGCTTAGAGGGAGTGGCTTTCTTT
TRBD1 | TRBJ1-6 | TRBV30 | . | CAQDRGNSPLHF | TGTGCCCAGGACAGGGGTAATTCACCCCTCCACTTT